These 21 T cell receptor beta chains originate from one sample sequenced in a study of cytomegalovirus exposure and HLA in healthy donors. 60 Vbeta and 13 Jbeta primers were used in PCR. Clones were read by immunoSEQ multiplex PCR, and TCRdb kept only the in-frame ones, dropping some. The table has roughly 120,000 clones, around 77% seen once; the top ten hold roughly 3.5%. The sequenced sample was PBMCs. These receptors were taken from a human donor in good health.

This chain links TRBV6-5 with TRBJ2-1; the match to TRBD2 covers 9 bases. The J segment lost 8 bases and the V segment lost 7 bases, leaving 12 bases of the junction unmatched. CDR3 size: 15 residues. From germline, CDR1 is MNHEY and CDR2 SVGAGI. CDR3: CASTPPGLASHEQFF. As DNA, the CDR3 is TGTGCCAGCACCCCCCCCGGACTAGCGAGTCATGAGCAGTTCTTC.

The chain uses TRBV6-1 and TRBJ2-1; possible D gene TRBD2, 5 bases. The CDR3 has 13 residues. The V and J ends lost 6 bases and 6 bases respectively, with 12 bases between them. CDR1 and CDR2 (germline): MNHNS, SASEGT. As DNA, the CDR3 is TGTGCCAGCAGGAAAGCCGAGGGCAATGAGCAGTTCTTC. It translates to CASRKAEGNEQFF.

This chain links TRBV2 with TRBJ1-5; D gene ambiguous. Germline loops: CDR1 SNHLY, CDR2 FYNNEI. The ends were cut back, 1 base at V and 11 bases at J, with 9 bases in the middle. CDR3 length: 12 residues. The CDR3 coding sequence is TGTGCCAGCAGTGAAGAGCGGCGGGCCCAGCATTTT. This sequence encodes CASSEERRAQHF. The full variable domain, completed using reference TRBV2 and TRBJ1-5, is EPEVTQTPSHQVTQMGQEVILRCVPISNHLYFYWYRQILGQKVEFLVSFYNNEISEKSEIFDDQFSVERPDGSNFTLKIRSTKLEDSAMYFCASSEERRAQHFGDGTRLSIL.

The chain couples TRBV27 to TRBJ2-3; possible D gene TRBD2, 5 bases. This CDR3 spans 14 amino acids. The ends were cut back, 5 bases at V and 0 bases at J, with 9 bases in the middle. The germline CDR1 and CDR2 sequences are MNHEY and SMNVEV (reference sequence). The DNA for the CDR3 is TGTGCCAGCAGTGCCCGGGATAGCACAGATACGCAGTATTTT. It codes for CASSARDSTDTQYF.

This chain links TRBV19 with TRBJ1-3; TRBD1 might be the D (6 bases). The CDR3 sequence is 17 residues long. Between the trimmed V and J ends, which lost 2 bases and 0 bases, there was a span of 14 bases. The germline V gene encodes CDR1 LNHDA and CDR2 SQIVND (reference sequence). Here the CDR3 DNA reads TGTGCCAGTAGTATATCTACGACAGGAGCCTCTGGAAACACCATATATTTT. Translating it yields CASSISTTGASGNTIYF.

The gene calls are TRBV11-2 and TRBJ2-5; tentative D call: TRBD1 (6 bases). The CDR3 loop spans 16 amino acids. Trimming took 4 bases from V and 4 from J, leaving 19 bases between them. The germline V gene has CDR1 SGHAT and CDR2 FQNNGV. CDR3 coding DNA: TGTGCCAGCAGCTCGTTCGGGTTAGGGGGTGGAGAGACCCAGTACTTC. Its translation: CASSSFGLGGGETQYF.

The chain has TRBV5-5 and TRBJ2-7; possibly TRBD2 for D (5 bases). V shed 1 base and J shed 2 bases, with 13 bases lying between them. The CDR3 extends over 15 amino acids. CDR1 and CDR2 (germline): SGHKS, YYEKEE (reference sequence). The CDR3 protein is CASSLSGTPPYEQYF. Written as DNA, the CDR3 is TGTGCCAGCAGCTTGAGCGGAACTCCCCCCTACGAGCAGTACTTC.

This CDR3 reads CASSLNSGNTIYF. CDR3 DNA sequence: TGTGCCAGCAGCCTTAACTCTGGAAACACCATATATTTT. The chain has TRBV7-8 and TRBJ1-3; D is unresolved. Germline CDR1 is SGHVS and CDR2 is FQNEAQ. The ends were cut back, 5 bases at V and 0 bases at J, with 5 bases in the middle. The CDR3 extends over 13 amino acids. The full variable domain, rest sourced from reference TRBV7-8 and TRBJ1-3, is GAGVSQSPRYKVAKRGQDVALRCDPISGHVSLFWYQQALGQGPEFLTYFQNEAQLDKSGLPSDRFFAERPEGSVSTLKIQRTQQEDSAVYLCASSLNSGNTIYFGEGSWLTVV.

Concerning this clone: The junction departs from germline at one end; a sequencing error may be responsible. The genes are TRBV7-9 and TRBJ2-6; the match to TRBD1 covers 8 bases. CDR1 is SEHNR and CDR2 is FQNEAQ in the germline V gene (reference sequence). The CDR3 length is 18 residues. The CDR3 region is CASSAGTGPVSGANGLTF. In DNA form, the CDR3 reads TGTGCCAGCAGCGCCGGGACAGGACCTGTCTCTGGGGCCAACGGCCTGACTTTC.

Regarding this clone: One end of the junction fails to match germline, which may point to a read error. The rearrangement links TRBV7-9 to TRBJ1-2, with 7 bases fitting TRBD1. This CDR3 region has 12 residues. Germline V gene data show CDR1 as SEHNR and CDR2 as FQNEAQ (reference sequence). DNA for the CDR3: TGTTCCAGCAGCTTAGGGGACAGCGGCTACACCTTC. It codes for CSSSLGDSGYTF.

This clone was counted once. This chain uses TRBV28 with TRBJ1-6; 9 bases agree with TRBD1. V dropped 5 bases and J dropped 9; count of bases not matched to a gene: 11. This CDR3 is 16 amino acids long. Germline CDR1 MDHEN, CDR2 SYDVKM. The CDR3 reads CASSTPGQGFSSPLHF. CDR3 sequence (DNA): TGTGCCAGCAGTACCCCGGGACAGGGTTTTAGTTCACCCCTCCACTTT.

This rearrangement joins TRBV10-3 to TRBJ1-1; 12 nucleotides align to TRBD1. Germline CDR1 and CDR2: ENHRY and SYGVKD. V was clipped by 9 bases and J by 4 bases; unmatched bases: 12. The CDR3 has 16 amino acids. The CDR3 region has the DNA TGTGCCATAAGGGGGACAGGGGGCGCCTGGGGCACTGAAGCTTTCTTT. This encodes CAIRGTGGAWGTEAFF.

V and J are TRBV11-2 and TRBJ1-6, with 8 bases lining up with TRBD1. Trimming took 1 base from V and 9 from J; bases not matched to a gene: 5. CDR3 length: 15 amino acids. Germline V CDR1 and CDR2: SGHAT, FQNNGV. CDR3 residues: CASSLVIRGRSPLHF. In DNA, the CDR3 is TGTGCCAGCAGCTTAGTTATCAGGGGGCGTTCACCCCTCCACTTT.

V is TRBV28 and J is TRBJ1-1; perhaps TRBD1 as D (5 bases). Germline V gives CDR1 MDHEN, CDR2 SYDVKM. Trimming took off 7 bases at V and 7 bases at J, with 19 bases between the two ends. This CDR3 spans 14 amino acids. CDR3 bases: TGTGCCAGCACGCGAAATCGGGGCGGGAATGAAGCTTTCTTT. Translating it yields CASTRNRGGNEAFF.

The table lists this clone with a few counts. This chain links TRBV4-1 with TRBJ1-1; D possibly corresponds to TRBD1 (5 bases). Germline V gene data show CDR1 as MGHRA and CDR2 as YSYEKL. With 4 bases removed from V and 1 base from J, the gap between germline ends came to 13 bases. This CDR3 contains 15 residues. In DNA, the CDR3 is TGCGCCAGCAGCCGCCGGATGGGGCGGAACACTGAAGCTTTCTTT. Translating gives CASSRRMGRNTEAFF.

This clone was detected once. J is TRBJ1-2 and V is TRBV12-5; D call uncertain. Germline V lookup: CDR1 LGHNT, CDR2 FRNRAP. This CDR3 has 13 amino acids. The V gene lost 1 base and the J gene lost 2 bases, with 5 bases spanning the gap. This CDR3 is CASGLDGNYGYTF. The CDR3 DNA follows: TGTGCTAGTGGTTTGGACGGGAACTATGGCTACACCTTC.

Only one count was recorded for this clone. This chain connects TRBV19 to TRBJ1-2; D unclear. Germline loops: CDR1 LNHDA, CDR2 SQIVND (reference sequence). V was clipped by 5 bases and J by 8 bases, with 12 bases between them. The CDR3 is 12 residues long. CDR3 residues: CASSSGVLGYTF. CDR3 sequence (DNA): TGTGCCAGTAGTTCCGGGGTGCTCGGCTACACCTTC.

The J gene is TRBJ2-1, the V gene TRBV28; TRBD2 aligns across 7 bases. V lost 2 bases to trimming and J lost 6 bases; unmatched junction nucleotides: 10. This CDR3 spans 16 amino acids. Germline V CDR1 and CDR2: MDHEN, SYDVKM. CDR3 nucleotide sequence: TGTGCCAGCAGTTTACTTCCAGCGGGAACCTCCAATGAGCAGTTCTTC. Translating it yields CASSLLPAGTSNEQFF.

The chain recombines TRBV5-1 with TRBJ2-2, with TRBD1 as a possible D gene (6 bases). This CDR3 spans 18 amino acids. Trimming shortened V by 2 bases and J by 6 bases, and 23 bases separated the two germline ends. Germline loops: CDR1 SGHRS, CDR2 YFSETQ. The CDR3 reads CASSLSSTRGFPAGELFF. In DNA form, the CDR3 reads TGCGCCAGCAGCTTAAGCTCGACAAGGGGGTTTCCGGCCGGGGAGCTGTTTTTT. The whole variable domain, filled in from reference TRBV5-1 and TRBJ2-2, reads KAGVTQTPRYLIKTRGQQVTLSCSPISGHRSVSWYQQTPGQGLQFLFEYFSETQRNKGNFPGRFSGRQFSNSRSEMNVSTLELGDSALYLCASSLSSTRGFPAGELFFGEGSRLTVL.

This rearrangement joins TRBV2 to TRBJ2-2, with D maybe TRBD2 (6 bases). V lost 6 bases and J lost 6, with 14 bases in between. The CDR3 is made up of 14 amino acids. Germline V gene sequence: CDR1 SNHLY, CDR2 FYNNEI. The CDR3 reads CASSALSGAGELFF. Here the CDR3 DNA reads TGTGCCAGCAGCGCCCTATCGGGGGCCGGGGAGCTGTTTTTT. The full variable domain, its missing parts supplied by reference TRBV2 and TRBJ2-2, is EPEVTQTPSHQVTQMGQEVILRCVPISNHLYFYWYRQILGQKVEFLVSFYNNEISEKSEIFDDQFSVERPDGSNFTLKIRSTKLEDSAMYFCASSALSGAGELFFGEGSRLTVL.

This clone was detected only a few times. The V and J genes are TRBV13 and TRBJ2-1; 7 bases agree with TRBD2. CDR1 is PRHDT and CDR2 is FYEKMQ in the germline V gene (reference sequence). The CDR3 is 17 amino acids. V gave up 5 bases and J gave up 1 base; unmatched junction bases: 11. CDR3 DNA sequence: TGTGCCAGCAGCCCTGAAGACTGGGAGGGTTCCTACAATGAGCAGTTCTTC. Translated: CASSPEDWEGSYNEQFF.